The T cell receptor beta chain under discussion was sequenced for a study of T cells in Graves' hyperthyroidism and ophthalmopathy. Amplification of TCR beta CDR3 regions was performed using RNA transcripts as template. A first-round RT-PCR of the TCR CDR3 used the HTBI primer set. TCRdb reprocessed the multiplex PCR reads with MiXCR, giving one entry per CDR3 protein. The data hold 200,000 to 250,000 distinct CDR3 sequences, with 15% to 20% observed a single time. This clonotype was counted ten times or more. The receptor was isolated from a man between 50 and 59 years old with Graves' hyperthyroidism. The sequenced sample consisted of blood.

The CDR3 protein is CAWSVMAGNNEQFF. In DNA form, the CDR3 reads TGTGCCTGGAGTGTAATGGCGGGGAACAATGAGCAGTTCTTC. This chain connects TRBV30 to TRBJ2-1, with D perhaps TRBD2 (6 bases). Trimming stripped 0 bases from V and 5 bases from J, with 11 bases between. Germline lookup yields CDR1 GTSNPN and CDR2 SVGIG (reference sequence). This CDR3 contains 14 residues.